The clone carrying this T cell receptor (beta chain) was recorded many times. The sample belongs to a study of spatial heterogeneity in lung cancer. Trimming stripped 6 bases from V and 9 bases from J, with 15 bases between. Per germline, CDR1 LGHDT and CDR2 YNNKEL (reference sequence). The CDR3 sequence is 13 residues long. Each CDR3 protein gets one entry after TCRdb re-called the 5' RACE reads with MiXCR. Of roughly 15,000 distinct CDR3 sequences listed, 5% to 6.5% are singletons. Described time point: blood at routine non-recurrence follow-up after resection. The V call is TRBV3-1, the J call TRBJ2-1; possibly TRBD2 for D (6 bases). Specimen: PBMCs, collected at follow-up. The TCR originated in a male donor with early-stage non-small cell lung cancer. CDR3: CASRTSGYGEQFF. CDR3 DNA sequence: TGTGCCAGCAGGACTAGTGGCTACGGTGAGCAGTTCTTC.